This TCR beta chain was sequenced during a study of blood T cell repertoires in COVID-19. Clones were sequenced by immunoSEQ multiplex PCR, and TCRdb holds only the in-frame ones, with some missing. The sample records about 14,000 clones, 83% being singletons. This clonotype was sampled from a woman aged 60 to 75 with acute or convalescent COVID-19. The sample consisted of peripheral blood.

CDR3 nucleotides: TGCAGCGCCGGGGGACAGGGTGTTGCTGGAAACACCATATATTTT. Its translation: CSAGGQGVAGNTIYF. This chain joins TRBV29-1 and TRBJ1-3; 9 nucleotides align to TRBD1. CDR3 length: 15 residues. Per the germline V gene, CDR1 is SQVTM and CDR2 is ANQGSEA. Trimming cost V 7 bases and J 2 bases; bases outside gene matches: 9.